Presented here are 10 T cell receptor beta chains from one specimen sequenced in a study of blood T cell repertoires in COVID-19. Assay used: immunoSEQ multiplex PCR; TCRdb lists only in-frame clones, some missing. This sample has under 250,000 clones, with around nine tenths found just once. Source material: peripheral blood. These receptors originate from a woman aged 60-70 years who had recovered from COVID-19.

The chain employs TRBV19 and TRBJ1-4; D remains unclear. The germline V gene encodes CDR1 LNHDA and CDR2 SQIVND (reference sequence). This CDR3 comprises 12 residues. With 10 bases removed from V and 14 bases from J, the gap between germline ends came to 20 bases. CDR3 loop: CAISDRGSLLFF. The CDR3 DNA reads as TGTGCCATAAGCGACCGAGGCTCCCTGCTGTTTTTT. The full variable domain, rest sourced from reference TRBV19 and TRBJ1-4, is DGGITQSPKYLFRKEGQNVTLSCEQNLNHDAMYWYRQDPGQGLRLIYYSQIVNDFQKGDIAEGYSVSREKKESFPLTVTSAQKNPTAFYLCAISDRGSLLFFGSGTQLSVL.

CDR3 sequence: CASSPRGQWVAGELFF. The DNA for the CDR3 is TGTGCCAGCAGCCCCAGGGGACAGTGGGTAGCCGGGGAGCTGTTTTTT. The chain links TRBV3-1 (or the pseudogene TRBV3-2) to TRBJ2-2, with 7 nucleotides matching TRBD1. Losses at the gene ends were 4 bases for V and 6 bases for J; bases not matched to a gene: 11. The CDR3 is 16 amino acids. Per the germline V gene, CDR1 is LGHDT and CDR2 is YNNKEL (reference sequence).

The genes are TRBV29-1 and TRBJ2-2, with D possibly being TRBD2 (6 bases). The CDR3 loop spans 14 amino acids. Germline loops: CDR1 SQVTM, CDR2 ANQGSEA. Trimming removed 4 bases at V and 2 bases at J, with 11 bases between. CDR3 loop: CSVGGDVNTGELFF. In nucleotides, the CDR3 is TGCAGCGTTGGGGGGGACGTAAACACCGGGGAGCTGTTTTTT.

As DNA, the CDR3 is TGTGCCAGCAGTCCCAAACGGACAGATAGCAATCAGCCCCAGCATTTT. This sequence encodes CASSPKRTDSNQPQHF. The rearrangement joins TRBV6-2 or TRBV6-3 to TRBJ1-5, with TRBD1 as a possible D gene (6 bases). Trimming cost V 5 bases and J 0 bases, with 14 bases left between them. The germline V gene has CDR1 MNHEY and CDR2 SVGEGT. The CDR3 length is 16 residues.

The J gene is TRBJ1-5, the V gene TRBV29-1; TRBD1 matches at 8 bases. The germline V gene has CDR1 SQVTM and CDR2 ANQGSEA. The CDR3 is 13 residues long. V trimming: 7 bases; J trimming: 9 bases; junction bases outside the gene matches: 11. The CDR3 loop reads CSARTGSRGPQHF. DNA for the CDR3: TGCAGCGCCAGGACAGGGTCCAGGGGGCCCCAGCATTTT.

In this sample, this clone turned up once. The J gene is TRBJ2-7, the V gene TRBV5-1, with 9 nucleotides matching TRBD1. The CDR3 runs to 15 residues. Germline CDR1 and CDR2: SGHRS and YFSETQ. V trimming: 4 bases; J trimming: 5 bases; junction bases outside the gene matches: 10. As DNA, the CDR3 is TGCGCCAGCAGCCCTAGGACAGGGGAGGTCAACGAGCAGTACTTC. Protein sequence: CASSPRTGEVNEQYF.

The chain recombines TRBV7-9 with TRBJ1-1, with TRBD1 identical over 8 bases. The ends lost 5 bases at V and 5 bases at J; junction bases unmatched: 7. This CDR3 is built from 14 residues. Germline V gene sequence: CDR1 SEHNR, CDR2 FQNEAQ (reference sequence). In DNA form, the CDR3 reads TGTGCCAGCAGCCTAGACAGGGGAGGAACTGAAGCTTTCTTT. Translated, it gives CASSLDRGGTEAFF.

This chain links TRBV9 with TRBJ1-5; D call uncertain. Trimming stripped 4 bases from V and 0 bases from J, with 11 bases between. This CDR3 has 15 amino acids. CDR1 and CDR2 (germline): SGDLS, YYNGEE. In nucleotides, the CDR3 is TGTGCCAGCAGCCGTACACCTTATAGCAATCAGCCCCAGCATTTT. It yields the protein CASSRTPYSNQPQHF.

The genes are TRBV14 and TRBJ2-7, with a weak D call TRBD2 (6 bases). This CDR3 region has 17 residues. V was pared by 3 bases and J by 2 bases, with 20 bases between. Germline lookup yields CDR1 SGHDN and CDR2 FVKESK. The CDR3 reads CASSHDREIDRPYEQYF. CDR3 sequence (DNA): TGTGCCAGCAGCCATGACCGGGAGATCGACCGGCCCTACGAGCAGTACTTC.

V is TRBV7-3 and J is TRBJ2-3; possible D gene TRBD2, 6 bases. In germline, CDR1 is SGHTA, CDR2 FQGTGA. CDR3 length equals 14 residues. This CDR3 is CASEGLGGTDTQYF. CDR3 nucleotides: TGTGCTTCGGAGGGATTGGGCGGCACAGATACGCAGTATTTT. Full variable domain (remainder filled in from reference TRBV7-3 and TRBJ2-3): GAGVSQTPSNKVTEKGKYVELRCDPISGHTALYWYRQSLGQGPEFLIYFQGTGAADDSGLPNDRFFAVRPEGSVSTLKIQRTERGDSAVYLCASEGLGGTDTQYFGPGTRLTVL.